This T cell receptor beta chain appears in the sequencing data of a study of metastatic and nonmetastatic thyroid tumors. Background on the study: Both malignant and benign thyroid patients supplied peripheral blood and tumor or nodule tissue samples, across which the repertoires of these patients were then compared. Whole-study findings and limits: Benign nodules reportedly had significantly lower TCR beta diversity than malignant thyroid tumors in blood and tumor.

Patients underwent thyroid surgery, and none had received any treatment before it. The V and J ends lost 0 bases and 2 bases respectively, with 7 bases between them. The CDR3 totals 15 residues. Germline CDR1 reads SGHTA; CDR2 reads FQGTGA. TCRdb re-called the PCR reads via MiXCR. The data contain roughly 8,900 clones, 29% of them singletons. Turning to this clone: Its specificity is unknown.

Source material: tumor tissue. The receptor was isolated from a female donor with papillary thyroid cancer or a benign thyroid nodule (not recorded which). Some clones in this sample may be carry-over from other donors' samples. The V and J genes are TRBV7-3 and TRBJ2-2; maybe TRBD1 (6 bases). CDR3 in DNA: TGTGCCAGCAGCTTAACGGGACAAAACACCGGGGAGCTGTTTTTT. Amino acids: CASSLTGQNTGELFF.